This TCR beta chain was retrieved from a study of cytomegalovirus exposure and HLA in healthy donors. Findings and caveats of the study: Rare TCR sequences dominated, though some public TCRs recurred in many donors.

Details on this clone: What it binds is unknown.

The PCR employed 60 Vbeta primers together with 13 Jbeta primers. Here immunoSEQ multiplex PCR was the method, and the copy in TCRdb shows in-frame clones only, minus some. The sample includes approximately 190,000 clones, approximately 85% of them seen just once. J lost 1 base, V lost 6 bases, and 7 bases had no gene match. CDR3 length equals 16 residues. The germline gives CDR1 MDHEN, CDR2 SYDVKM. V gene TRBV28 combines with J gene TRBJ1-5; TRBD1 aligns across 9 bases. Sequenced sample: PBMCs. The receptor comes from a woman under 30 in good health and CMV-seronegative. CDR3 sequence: CASRETGGSSNQPQHF. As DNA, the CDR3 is TGTGCCAGCAGAGAGACAGGGGGATCGAGCAATCAGCCCCAGCATTTT. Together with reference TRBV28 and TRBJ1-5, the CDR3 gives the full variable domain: DVKVTQSSRYLVKRTGEKVFLECVQDMDHENMFWYRQDPGLGLRLIYFSYDVKMKEKGDIPEGYSVSREKKERFSLILESASTNQTSMYLCASRETGGSSNQPQHFGDGTRLSIL.